The entry below gives a single T cell receptor beta chain sequence along with its context. Its antigen is currently unknown. This sample is part of a study of identical twins. Whole-study findings and limits: Insertions were fewer in abundant cord blood beta clonotypes, whereas memory repertoires showed none of this pattern. Out-of-frame alpha sequences common to twins exhibited a surplus of low generation probability.

Each cDNA held unique molecular identifiers, and template switching gave it a universal primer site. Each CDR3 protein gets one entry after TCRdb re-called the 5' RACE reads with MiXCR. The data show some 900,000 distinct CDR3 sequences, about 12% seen once. The trim removed 7 bases at V and 6 bases at J, leaving 10 bases unmatched. The CDR3 has 15 residues. Germline-derived CDR1 and CDR2 are KGHDR and SFDVKD. This same sample was also taken into another study, of yellow fever vaccine responses in identical twins.

Sequencing was performed on PBMCs. The chain links TRBV24-1 to TRBJ2-1, with 8 bases matching TRBD2. The sequence was obtained from a woman under 30 in good health. The CDR3 DNA is TGTGCCACCAGCCAAAAGCGGGGGTGGGGCAATGAGCAGTTCTTC. Translating it yields CATSQKRGWGNEQFF.